This T cell receptor beta chain stems from a study of T cells of healthy individuals. TCRdb redid the calling of the 5' RACE reads with MiXCR, one entry per CDR3 protein. The data hold about 57,000 distinct CDR3 sequences, with roughly 16% observed a single time. V shed 0 bases and J shed 3 bases, with 14 bases lying between them. Germline values: CDR1 LGHNA, CDR2 YSLEER. The length of the CDR3 is 16 residues. V gene TRBV4-3 combines with J gene TRBJ1-2, with unresolved D. The clonotype comes from a human donor in good health. Written as DNA, the CDR3 is TGCGCCAGCAGCCAAGAGGCAGTCCCCCGAGACTATGGCTACACCTTC. This codes for CASSQEAVPRDYGYTF.